This T cell receptor (beta chain) originates from a study of blood T cell repertoires in COVID-19 (dated by TCRdb to about 2020). Notes on the research overall: Samples from collaborators originated in the United States, Italy and Spain and spanned both the acute and convalescent phases of COVID-19. The prospective study material was composed of cDNA or gDNA derived from T cells, B-cell-depleted T cells, or PBMCs. The dataset comprised deeply sampled blood TCRbeta repertoires from subjects exposed to, actively infected with, or recovered from COVID-19. The repertoires were released in a freely available public database meant as a resource for research on the immune response to SARS-CoV-2. The samples were drawn from two sources: the first 160 participants of the ongoing ImmuneRACE study, and some 1,300 subjects contributed by 6 global collaborators. The sample metadata nearly always contained a de-identified subject ID, COVID-19 status, age in years and sex. HLA class I and class II types, where available, came from metadata supplied by the sample provider rather than from assay-based typing. Overall results and qualifications from the work: The amount of clinical and demographic metadata varied by source and participant and was provided uncurated.

Each collaborating institution followed its own protocols to collect whole blood in K2EDTA tubes. For TCRbeta analysis, collaborators shipped samples in one of three forms: frozen whole blood, isolated PBMCs, or DNA extracted from either of those sample types. TCRbeta CDR3 regions were amplified from genomic DNA by means of the immunoSEQ Assay, a bias-controlled multiplex PCR. Per the source publication's procedure: Nucleated cell counts per sample were estimated from amplification of reference gene primers within the assay. Sequence reads were collapsed and filtered to measure the absolute abundance of every unique TCRbeta CDR3 rearrangement. For each sample, productive Simpson clonality was calculated as the square root of Simpson's diversity index over productive rearrangements. TCRdb re-hosts the immuneACCESS table, in-frame sequences only. Its copies lack some clones; in the studies checked, an unresolved V gene accounts for under half of them, and the cause for the rest is not known. Clone size and V and J calls were adopted from that table, with D and trimming inferred from the DNA. For this sample the table gives 190,000 or so clones, of which more than 75% were detected only once. Nearly 2.5% of the sample comes from the top ten.

Turning to this clone: Its antigen remains unidentified. Per-base qualities were not stored, and no clone one base away is much larger.

The sample taken for sequencing was peripheral blood. The receptor was derived from a man aged 35 to 55 with active or convalescent COVID-19.

This receptor carries the CDR3 CASSLAIGAYNEQFF. In nucleotide form, the sequence is TGCGCCAGCAGCTTGGCCATTGGGGCTTACAATGAGCAGTTCTTC. The chain couples TRBV5-1 to TRBJ2-1; a weak D assignment points to TRBD1 (5 bases agree). V is shortened by 0 bases, J by 4 bases, and the region joining them spans 11 bases. CDR1 and CDR2, per the germline V gene, are SGHRS and YFSETQ. Counted from cysteine to phenylalanine, this CDR3 has 15 amino acids. The entry retains the CDR3 DNA only, 45 bases that are in frame from base 1.